The T cell receptor (beta chain) under discussion was sequenced for a study of T cells in Graves' hyperthyroidism and ophthalmopathy. Broader study findings: Within blood appeared most thyroid clonotypes that had expanded above 0.001.

Aged 18 to 65, the patients had hyperthyroidism that was newly diagnosed and had lasted under 2 months. Patients were excluded because of uncontrolled infection, other autoimmune disease, pregnancy or lactation. Each 10 ml fresh peripheral blood draw supplied the PBMCs. This clonotype was observed a few times. The target antigen is unknown. A much larger clone differs from this one at a single base, so this may be a read error. The source material, RNA transcripts, was used to amplify TCR beta CDR3 regions. The HTBI primer set served for first-round RT-PCR of the TCR CDR3. TCRdb used MiXCR to reprocess the multiplex PCR reads, holding one entry per CDR3 protein. Altogether fewer than 300,000 distinct CDR3 sequences are present, around 15% being singletons, with the ten largest covering about 30%. Germline assignment: CDR1 MDHEN and CDR2 SYDVKM. This CDR3 contains 16 residues.

The rearrangement links TRBV28 to TRBJ2-2, with 11 bases fitting TRBD1. The sequenced sample was blood. This receptor was identified in a woman aged 45-65 years with Graves' hyperthyroidism that later progressed to Graves' ophthalmopathy. CDR3 amino acids: CASSPTGTGGTGKLFF. CDR3 bases: TGTGCCAGCAGTCCCACCGGGACAGGGGGGACCGGGAAGCTGTTTTTT. Drawing the rest from reference TRBV28 and TRBJ2-2, the complete variable domain is DVKVTQSSRYLVKRTGEKVFLECVQDMDHENMFWYRQDPGLGLRLIYFSYDVKMKEKGDIPEGYSVSREKKERFSLILESASTNQTSMYLCASSPTGTGGTGKLFFGEGSRLTVL.